Here is one T cell receptor beta chain with its context. This sample is drawn from a study of PD-1 and CTLA-4 blockade in melanoma. Sequencing was performed with immunoSEQ multiplex PCR; in TCRdb, only in-frame clones are kept and a portion is missing. The table shows almost 30,000 clones, with approximately 91% occurring only once. This clonotype was sampled from a human donor with melanoma. Sequenced here: CD8+ T cells from peripheral blood, sampled before anti-PD-1 treatment.

The CDR3 nucleotides read TGTGCCAGCAGCCCGACATTTTACTCTGAAGCTTTCTTT. Its protein is CASSPTFYSEAFF. The J gene is TRBJ1-1, the V gene TRBV14; no definite D call. Trimming pared 4 bases from V and 6 bases from J, leaving 12 bases between. Germline CDR1 SGHDN, CDR2 FVKESK. The CDR3 contains 13 residues.